Below are 15 T cell receptor beta chains sequenced from a single sample in a study of spatial heterogeneity in lung cancer. Broader study findings: The number of expanded tumor alpha and beta chains correlated with mutation number.

Time point given: sample taken at primary tumor resection. TCRdb passed the 5' RACE reads through MiXCR, listing each CDR3 protein once. The data contain about a thousand distinct CDR3 sequences, 30% to 40% of them singletons. The antigens for these receptors are not known. The sequencing used lung tumor tissue, collected at surgery. Receptors originate from a male donor with early-stage non-small cell lung cancer.

In its sample, this clonotype ranks as large (0.1 to 1%). The chain is built from TRBV7-2 and TRBJ2-3; D call uncertain. The CDR3 consists of 14 residues. V dropped 5 bases and J dropped 0 bases, with 9 bases sitting between them. Germline V gene lookup returns CDR1 SGHTA and CDR2 FQGNSA. This chain's CDR3 is CASSPLTSTDTQYF. The CDR3 DNA reads as TGTGCCAGCAGCCCCCTTACTAGCACAGATACGCAGTATTTT.

This sequence joins TRBV19 and TRBJ1-4; D unclear. With 8 bases removed from V and 0 bases from J, the gap between germline ends came to 10 bases. This CDR3 spans 14 amino acids. Germline lookup yields CDR1 LNHDA and CDR2 SQIVND (reference sequence). The CDR3: CASGPGATNEKLFF. CDR3 bases: TGTGCCAGTGGACCTGGGGCAACTAATGAAAAACTGTTTTTT.

The chain carries TRBV7-2 and TRBJ2-3, with D unclear. CDR1 is SGHTA and CDR2 is FQGNSA in the germline V gene. The CDR3 is 16 residues long. The V end was cut by 1 base, the J end by 0 bases, with 11 bases between. CDR3: CASSLGSGPSTDTQYF. Here the CDR3 DNA reads TGTGCCAGCAGCTTAGGGTCCGGCCCTAGCACAGATACGCAGTATTTT.

This clonotype is large by share. The chain links TRBV12-3 or TRBV12-4 to TRBJ1-3; D unclear. Deletions cut 2 bases from V and 2 bases from J, with 10 bases between. This CDR3 region has 15 residues. The CDR3, as DNA: TGTGCCAGCAGTTTATATCCAAGGACTGGAAACACCATATATTTT. This encodes CASSLYPRTGNTIYF.

The rearrangement uses TRBV7-2 and TRBJ2-3, with 8 bases aligning to TRBD2. Germline CDR1 and CDR2: SGHTA and FQGNSA. J was trimmed by 5 bases and V by 6 bases; bases with no gene match: 10. The CDR3 sequence is 15 residues long. CDR3 in DNA: TGTGCCAGCAGTCCATGGAGCGGGGGTAGAGATACGCAGTATTTT. Its protein is CASSPWSGGRDTQYF. The variable domain in full, completed from reference TRBV7-2 and TRBJ2-3, reads GAGVSQSPSNKVTEKGKDVELRCDPISGHTALYWYRQSLGQGLEFLIYFQGNSAPDKSGLPSDRFSAERTGGSVSTLTIQRTQQEDSAVYLCASSPWSGGRDTQYFGPGTRLTVL.

This chain links TRBV4-1 with TRBJ2-5, with TRBD1 as a possible D gene (6 bases). The CDR3 length is 15 residues. Germline lookup yields CDR1 MGHRA and CDR2 YSYEKL. Trimming cost V 2 bases and J 7 bases, with 17 bases left between them. The chain's CDR3 is CASSQNRAQGGTQYF. The DNA of the CDR3 is TGCGCCAGCAGCCAAAACCGGGCCCAAGGGGGGACCCAGTACTTC.

The chain uses TRBV6-2 or TRBV6-3 and TRBJ2-2, with D perhaps given as TRBD1 or TRBD2 (5 bases each). Germline V gives CDR1 MNHEY, CDR2 SVGEGT. The V gene lost 2 bases and the J gene lost 0 bases, with 13 bases spanning the gap. This CDR3 has 17 residues. The CDR3 reads CASSYGGTGANTGELFF. CDR3 bases: TGTGCCAGCAGTTACGGGGGAACAGGAGCGAACACCGGGGAGCTGTTTTTT.

The rearrangement joins TRBV6-2 or TRBV6-3 to TRBJ2-4, with D possibly being TRBD1 or TRBD2 (5 bases each). The CDR3 loop spans 16 amino acids. Germline V gene sequence: CDR1 MNHEY, CDR2 SVGEGT. Trimming pared 8 bases from V and 1 base from J, leaving 18 bases between. CDR3 loop: CASHGIRGSAKNIQYF. In DNA form, the CDR3 reads TGTGCCAGCCACGGGATTAGGGGATCGGCCAAAAACATTCAGTACTTC.

The rearrangement joins TRBV19 to TRBJ2-7, with TRBD1 as a possible D gene (6 bases). Trimming stripped 5 bases from V and 2 bases from J, with 13 bases between. The CDR3 runs to 14 residues. Germline V gene data show CDR1 as LNHDA and CDR2 as SQIVND (reference sequence). The CDR3 bases are TGTGCCAGTAGTTCCGGGACATCGACCTACGAGCAGTACTTC. This sequence encodes CASSSGTSTYEQYF.

This clonotype showed up just once. The V and J genes are TRBV24-1 and TRBJ2-1; D uncertain. V gave up 10 bases and J gave up 7 bases, with 22 bases separating them. CDR3 length: 15 residues. The germline CDR1 and CDR2 sequences are KGHDR and SFDVKD. DNA of the CDR3: TGTGCCACAGGAACCTCTGGGGATCGTTTTAATGAGCAGTTCTTC. As protein: CATGTSGDRFNEQFF.

This clonotype is judged medium-sized (0.01 to 0.1%). V and J are TRBV18 and TRBJ2-3, with TRBD2 as a possible D gene (6 bases). Germline CDR1 KGHSH, CDR2 LQKENI. V gave up 6 bases and J gave up 0 bases, with 13 bases separating them. The CDR3 spans 15 residues. CDR3 in amino acids: CASSGDSASTDTQYF. As DNA, the CDR3 is TGTGCCAGCTCTGGGGACTCGGCTAGCACAGATACGCAGTATTTT.

The CDR3 is CASSLRDGAGHEQYF. The CDR3 nucleotides are TGTGCCAGCAGCTTGCGTGACGGAGCGGGTCACGAGCAGTACTTC. The V and J genes are TRBV5-6 and TRBJ2-7, with D possibly being TRBD2 (6 bases). Germline lookup yields CDR1 SGHDT and CDR2 YYEEEE. Trimming cost V 1 base and J 5 bases, with 16 bases left between them. This CDR3 is built from 15 residues.

This clonotype is large (0.1 to 1%). V usage is TRBV27 and J usage is TRBJ2-7; either TRBD1 or TRBD2 may supply D (7 bases each). Trimming took 2 bases from V and 4 from J, leaving 15 bases between them. The CDR3 consists of 15 residues. CDR1 and CDR2 (germline): MNHEY, SMNVEV (reference sequence). This CDR3 reads CASSLKVRGGYEQYF. The CDR3 DNA is TGTGCCAGCAGTTTAAAGGTCAGGGGGGGATACGAGCAGTACTTC.

The J gene is TRBJ1-2, the V gene TRBV18; D not certain. The CDR3 has 13 residues. Germline loops: CDR1 KGHSH, CDR2 LQKENI. V lost 1 base and J 6 bases, leaving 9 bases between the germline ends. The CDR3 loop is CASSPRDGDGYTF. In DNA, the CDR3 is TGTGCCAGCTCACCACGGGATGGGGATGGCTACACCTTC.

By share of the sample, this clonotype is large. The rearrangement uses TRBV7-2 and TRBJ2-7; D may be TRBD2 (6 bases). V dropped 2 bases and J dropped 0 bases, with 8 bases sitting between them. CDR3 length: 14 amino acids. Looked up from germline, CDR1 is SGHTA and CDR2 is FQGNSA. This CDR3 reads CASSLTGSSYEQYF. In DNA, the CDR3 is TGTGCCAGCAGCTTAACCGGGAGCTCCTACGAGCAGTACTTC.